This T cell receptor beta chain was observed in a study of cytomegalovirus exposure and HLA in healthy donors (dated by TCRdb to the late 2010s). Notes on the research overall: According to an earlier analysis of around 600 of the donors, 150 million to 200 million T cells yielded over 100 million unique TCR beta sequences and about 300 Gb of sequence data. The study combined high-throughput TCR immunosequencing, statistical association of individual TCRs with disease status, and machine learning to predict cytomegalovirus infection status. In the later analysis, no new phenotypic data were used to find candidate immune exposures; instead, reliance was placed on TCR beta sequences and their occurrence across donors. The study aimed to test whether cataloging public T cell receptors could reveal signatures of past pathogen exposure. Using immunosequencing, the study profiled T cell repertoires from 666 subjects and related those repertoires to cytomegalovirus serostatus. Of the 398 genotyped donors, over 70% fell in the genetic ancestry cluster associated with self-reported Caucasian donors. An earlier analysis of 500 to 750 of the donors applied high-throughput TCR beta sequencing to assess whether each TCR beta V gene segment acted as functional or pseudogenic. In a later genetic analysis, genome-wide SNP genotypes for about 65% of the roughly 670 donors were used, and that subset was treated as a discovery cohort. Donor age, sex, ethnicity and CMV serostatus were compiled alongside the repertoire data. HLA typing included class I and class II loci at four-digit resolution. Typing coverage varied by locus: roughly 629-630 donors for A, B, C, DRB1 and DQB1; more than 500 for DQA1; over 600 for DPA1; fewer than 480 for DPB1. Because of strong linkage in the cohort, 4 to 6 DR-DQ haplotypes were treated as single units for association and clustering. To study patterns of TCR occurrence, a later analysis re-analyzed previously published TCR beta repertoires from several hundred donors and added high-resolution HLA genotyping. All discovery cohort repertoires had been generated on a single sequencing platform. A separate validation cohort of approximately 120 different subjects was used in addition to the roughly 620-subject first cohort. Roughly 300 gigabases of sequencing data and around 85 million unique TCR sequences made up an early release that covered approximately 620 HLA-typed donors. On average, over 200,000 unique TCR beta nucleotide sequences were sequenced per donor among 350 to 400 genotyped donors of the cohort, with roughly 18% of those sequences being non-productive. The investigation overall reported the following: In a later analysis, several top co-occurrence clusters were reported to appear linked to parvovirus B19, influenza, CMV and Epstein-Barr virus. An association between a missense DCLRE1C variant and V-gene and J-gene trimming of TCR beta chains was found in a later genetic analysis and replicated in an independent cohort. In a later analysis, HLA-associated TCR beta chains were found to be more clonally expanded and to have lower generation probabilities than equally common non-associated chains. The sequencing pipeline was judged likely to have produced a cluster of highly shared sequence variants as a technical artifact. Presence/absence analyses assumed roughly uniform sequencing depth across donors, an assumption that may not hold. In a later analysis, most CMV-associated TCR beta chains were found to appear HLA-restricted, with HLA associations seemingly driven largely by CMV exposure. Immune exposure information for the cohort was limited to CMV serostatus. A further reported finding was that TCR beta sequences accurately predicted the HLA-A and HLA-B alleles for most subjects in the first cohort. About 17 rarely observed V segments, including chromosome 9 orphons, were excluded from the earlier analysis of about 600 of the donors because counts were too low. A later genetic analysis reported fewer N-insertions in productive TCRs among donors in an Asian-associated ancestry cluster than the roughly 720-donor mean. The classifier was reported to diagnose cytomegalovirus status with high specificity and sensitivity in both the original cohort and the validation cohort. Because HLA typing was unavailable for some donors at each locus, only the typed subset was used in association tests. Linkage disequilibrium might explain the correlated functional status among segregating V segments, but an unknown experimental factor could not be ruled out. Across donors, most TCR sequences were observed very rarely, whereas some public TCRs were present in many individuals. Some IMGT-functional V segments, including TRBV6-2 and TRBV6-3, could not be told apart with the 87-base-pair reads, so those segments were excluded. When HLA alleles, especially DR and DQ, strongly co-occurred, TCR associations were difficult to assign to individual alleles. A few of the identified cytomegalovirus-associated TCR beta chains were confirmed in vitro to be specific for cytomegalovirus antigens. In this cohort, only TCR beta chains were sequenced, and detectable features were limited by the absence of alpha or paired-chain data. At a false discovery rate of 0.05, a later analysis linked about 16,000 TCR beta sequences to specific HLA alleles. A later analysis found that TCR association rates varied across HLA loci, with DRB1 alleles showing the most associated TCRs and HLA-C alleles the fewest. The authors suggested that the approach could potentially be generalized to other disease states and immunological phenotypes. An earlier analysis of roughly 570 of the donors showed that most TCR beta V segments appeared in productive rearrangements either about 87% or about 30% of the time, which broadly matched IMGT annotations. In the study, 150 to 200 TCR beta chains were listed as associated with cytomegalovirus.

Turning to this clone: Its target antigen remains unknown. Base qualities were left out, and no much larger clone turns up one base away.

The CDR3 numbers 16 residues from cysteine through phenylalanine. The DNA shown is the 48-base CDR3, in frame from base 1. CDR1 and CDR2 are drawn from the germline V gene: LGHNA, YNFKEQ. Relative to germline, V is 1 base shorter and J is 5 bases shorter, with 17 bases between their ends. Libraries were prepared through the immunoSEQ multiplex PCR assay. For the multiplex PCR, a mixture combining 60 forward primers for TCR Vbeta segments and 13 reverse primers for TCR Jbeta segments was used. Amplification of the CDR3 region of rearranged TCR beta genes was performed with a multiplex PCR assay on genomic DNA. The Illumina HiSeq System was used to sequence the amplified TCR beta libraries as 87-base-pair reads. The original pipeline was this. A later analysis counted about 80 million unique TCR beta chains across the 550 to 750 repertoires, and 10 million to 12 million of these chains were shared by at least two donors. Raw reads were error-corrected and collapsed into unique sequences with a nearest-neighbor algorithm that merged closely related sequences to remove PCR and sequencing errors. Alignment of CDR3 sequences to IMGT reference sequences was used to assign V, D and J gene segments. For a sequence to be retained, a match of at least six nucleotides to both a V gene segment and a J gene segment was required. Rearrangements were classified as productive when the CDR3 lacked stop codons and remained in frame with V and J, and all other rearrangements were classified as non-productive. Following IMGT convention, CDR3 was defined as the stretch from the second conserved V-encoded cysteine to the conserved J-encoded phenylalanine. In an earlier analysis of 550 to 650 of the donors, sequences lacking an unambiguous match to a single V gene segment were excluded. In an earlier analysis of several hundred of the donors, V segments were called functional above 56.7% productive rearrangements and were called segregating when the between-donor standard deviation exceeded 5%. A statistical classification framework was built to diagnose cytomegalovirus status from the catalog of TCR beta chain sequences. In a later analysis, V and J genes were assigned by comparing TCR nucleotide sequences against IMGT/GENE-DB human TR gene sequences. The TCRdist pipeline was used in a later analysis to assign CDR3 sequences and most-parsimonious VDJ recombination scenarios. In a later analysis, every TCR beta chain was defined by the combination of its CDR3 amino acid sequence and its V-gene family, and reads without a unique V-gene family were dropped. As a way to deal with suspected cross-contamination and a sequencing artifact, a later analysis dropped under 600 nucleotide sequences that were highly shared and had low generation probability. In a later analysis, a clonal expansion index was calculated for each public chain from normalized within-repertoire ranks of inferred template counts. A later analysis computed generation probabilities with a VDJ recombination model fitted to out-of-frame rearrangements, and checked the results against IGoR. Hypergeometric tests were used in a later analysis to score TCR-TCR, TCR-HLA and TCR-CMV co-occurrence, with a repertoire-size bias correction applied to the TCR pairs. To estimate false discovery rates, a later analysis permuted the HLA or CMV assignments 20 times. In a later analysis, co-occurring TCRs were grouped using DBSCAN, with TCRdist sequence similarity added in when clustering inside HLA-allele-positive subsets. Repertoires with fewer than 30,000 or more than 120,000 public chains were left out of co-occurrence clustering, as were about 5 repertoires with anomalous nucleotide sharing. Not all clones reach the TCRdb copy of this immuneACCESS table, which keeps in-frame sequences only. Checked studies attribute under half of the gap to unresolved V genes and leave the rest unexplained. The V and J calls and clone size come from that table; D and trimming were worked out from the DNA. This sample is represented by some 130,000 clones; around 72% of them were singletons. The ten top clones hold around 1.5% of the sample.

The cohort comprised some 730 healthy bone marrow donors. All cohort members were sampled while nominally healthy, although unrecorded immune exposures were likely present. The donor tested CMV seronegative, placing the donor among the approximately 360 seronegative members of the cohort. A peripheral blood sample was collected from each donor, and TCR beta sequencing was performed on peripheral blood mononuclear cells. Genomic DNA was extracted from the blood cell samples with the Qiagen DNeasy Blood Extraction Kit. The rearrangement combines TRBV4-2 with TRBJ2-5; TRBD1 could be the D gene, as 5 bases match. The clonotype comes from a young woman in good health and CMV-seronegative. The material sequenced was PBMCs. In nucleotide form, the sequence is TGTGCCAGCAGCCAAGGTCAGGGTCCGGTCGAGGAGACCCAGTACTTC. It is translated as CASSQGQGPVEETQYF.